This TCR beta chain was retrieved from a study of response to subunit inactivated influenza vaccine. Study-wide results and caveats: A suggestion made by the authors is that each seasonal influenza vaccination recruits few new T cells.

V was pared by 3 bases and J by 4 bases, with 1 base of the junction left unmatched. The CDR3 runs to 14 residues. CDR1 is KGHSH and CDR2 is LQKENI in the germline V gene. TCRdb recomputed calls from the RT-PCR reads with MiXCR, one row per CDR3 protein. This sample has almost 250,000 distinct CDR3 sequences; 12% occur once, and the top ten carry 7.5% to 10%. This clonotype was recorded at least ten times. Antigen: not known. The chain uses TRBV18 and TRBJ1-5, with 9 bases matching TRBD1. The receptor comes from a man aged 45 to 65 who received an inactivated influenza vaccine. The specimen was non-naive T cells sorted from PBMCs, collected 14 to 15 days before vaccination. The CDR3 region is CASSPGTGNQPQHF. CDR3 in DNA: TGTGCCAGCTCACCCGGGACAGGGAATCAGCCCCAGCATTTT. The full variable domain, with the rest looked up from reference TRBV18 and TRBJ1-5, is NAGVMQNPRHLVRRRGQEARLRCSPMKGHSHVYWYRQLPEEGLKFMVYLQKENIIDESGMPKERFSAEFPKEGPSILRIQQVVRGDSAAYFCASSPGTGNQPQHFGDGTRLSIL.